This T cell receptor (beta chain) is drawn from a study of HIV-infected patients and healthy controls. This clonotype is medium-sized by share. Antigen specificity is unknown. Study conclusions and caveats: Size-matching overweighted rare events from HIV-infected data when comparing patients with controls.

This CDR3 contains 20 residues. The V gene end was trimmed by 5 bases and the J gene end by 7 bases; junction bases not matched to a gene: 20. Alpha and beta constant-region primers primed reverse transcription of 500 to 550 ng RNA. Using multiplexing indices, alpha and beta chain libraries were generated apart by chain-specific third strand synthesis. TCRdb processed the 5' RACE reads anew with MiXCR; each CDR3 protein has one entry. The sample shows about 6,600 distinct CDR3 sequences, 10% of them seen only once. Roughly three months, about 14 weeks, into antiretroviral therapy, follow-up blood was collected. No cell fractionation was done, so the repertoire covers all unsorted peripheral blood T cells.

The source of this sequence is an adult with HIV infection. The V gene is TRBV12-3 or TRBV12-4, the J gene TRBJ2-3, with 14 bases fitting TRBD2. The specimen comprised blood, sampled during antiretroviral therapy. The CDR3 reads CASSRQMGLAGAKGLHTQYF. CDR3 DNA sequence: TGTGCCAGCAGTCGTCAGATGGGACTAGCGGGGGCAAAAGGGTTGCATACGCAGTATTTT.